Below, 28 T cell receptor beta chains from the same sample are listed, as sequenced in a study of Ad26.COV2.S vaccination and SARS-CoV-2 variants. Here immunoSEQ multiplex PCR was the method, and the copy in TCRdb shows in-frame clones only, minus some. This sample yields 380,000 or so clones, of which about 87% are seen a single time; roughly 6% belongs to the top ten. Stated treatment: some 20 received Ad26.COV2.S at low or high dose, single or two shots; roughly five received placebo; per-sample allocation not given. After the first vaccine or placebo injection, samples were drawn on day 63. Sequences were derived from peripheral blood, sampled in a trial of Ad26.COV2.S vaccine versus placebo. Receptors were obtained from a person aged 18 to 65 who received the Ad26.COV2.S COVID-19 vaccine or a placebo.

V usage is TRBV9 and J usage is TRBJ2-5; D might be TRBD1 or TRBD2, each matching 7 bases. CDR3 length: 13 residues. Deletions cut 4 bases from V and 5 bases from J, with 12 bases between. The V gene's germline CDR1 is SGDLS and CDR2 YYNGEE. The CDR3 DNA follows: TGTGCCAGCAGCCCAGGGGGAGGGGAGACCCAGTACTTC. Amino acid sequence: CASSPGGGETQYF.

CDR3 DNA: TGTGCCAGCAGCTTGGGACGGTGGGAGACCCAGTACTTC. Its translation: CASSLGRWETQYF. The rearrangement links TRBV7-8 to TRBJ2-5; D may match TRBD1 or TRBD2 (5 bases each). CDR3 length: 13 amino acids. The V end lost 3 bases, the J end lost 5 bases, and 10 bases lay between the germline ends. Germline-derived CDR1 and CDR2 are SGHVS and FQNEAQ. Together with reference TRBV7-8 and TRBJ2-5, the CDR3 gives the full variable domain: GAGVSQSPRYKVAKRGQDVALRCDPISGHVSLFWYQQALGQGPEFLTYFQNEAQLDKSGLPSDRFFAERPEGSVSTLKIQRTQQEDSAVYLCASSLGRWETQYFGPGTRLLVL.

The chain links TRBV6-5 to TRBJ1-2; 10 positions match TRBD1. Germline-derived CDR1 and CDR2 are MNHEY and SVGAGI. This CDR3 contains 15 residues. V shed 2 bases and J 5 bases; nucleotides not matched to a gene: 5. CDR3 nucleotides: TGTGCCAGCAGTTACGGACAGGGGGTGGCGTATGGCTACACCTTC. Protein product: CASSYGQGVAYGYTF.

The CDR3 DNA is TGTGCCAGTACCGACCGGGGGGCAAACACTGAAGCTTTCTTT. Protein product: CASTDRGANTEAFF. The rearrangement joins TRBV19 to TRBJ1-1; possible D gene TRBD1, 6 bases. The CDR3 covers 14 residues. Germline loops: CDR1 LNHDA, CDR2 SQIVND (reference sequence). The V and J ends lost 7 bases and 2 bases respectively, with 14 bases between them.

The CDR3 DNA follows: TGTGCCAGCAGCTTGGAGATAGAAAATGAAAAACTGTTTTTT. Translating gives CASSLEIENEKLFF. The V gene is TRBV5-6, the J gene TRBJ1-4; D gene uncertain. CDR1 SGHDT and CDR2 YYEEEE come from the germline V gene. The CDR3 sequence is 14 residues long. Trimming removed 0 bases at V and 5 bases at J, with 8 bases between.

The chain combines TRBV7-7 with TRBJ2-3; 7 nucleotides match TRBD1. The CDR3 length is 15 residues. From germline, CDR1 is SSHAT and CDR2 FNYEAQ (reference sequence). The V and J ends lost 0 bases and 0 bases, in that order; junction bases with no gene match: 0. CDR3 nucleotides: TGTGCCAGCAGCTTAGCGGGACAGAGCACAGATACGCAGTATTTT. This translates into CASSLAGQSTDTQYF. Drawing the rest from reference TRBV7-7 and TRBJ2-3, the complete variable domain is GAGVSQSPRYKVTKRGQDVTLRCDPISSHATLYWYQQALGQGPEFLTYFNYEAQPDKSGLPSDRFSAERPEGSISTLTIQRTEQRDSAMYRCASSLAGQSTDTQYFGPGTRLTVL.

This chain's CDR3 is CATSREGGNYGYTF. The CDR3 nucleotides read TGTGCCACCAGCAGAGAAGGGGGGAACTATGGCTACACCTTC. This chain joins TRBV15 and TRBJ1-2, with TRBD1 as a possible D gene (6 bases). CDR3 size: 14 residues. Germline CDR1 reads LNHNV; CDR2 reads YYDKDF (reference sequence). Trimming took 0 bases from V and 2 from J, leaving 7 bases between them.

V gene TRBV6-4 combines with J gene TRBJ2-7; D is perhaps TRBD1 (6 bases). This CDR3 contains 14 residues. CDR1 and CDR2 from the germline V gene are MRHNA and SNTAGT. The germline V and J ends were trimmed by 7 bases and 2 bases, with 15 bases remaining between them. The CDR3 is CASTSDSPPYEQYF. CDR3 nucleotides: TGTGCCAGCACTTCGGACAGTCCCCCCTACGAGCAGTACTTC.

Concerning this clone itself: The sample carries other DNA sequences with the same CDR3. V gene TRBV19 combines with J gene TRBJ1-5, with a weak D call TRBD1 (5 bases). V was trimmed by 2 bases and J by 5 bases, leaving 7 bases between them. CDR1 and CDR2 from the germline V gene are LNHDA and SQIVND (reference sequence). The CDR3 sequence is 13 residues long. Written as DNA, the CDR3 is TGTGCCAGTAGTATAAGGGGAGATCAGCCCCAGCATTTT. It specifies CASSIRGDQPQHF.

The chain employs TRBV9 and TRBJ2-2; D remains ambiguous. Trimming cost V 3 bases and J 4 bases, with 13 bases left between them. CDR1 and CDR2 (germline): SGDLS, YYNGEE. This CDR3 has 15 amino acids. This CDR3 is CASSEMGSSTGELFF. The DNA of the CDR3 is TGTGCCAGCAGCGAGATGGGATCGAGCACCGGGGAGCTGTTTTTT.

In its sample, this clone was seen a few times. The V and J genes are TRBV5-6 and TRBJ1-5; no reliable D call. Trimming removed 1 base from V and 7 bases from J, with 15 bases in between. This CDR3 is 15 amino acids long. The germline CDR1 and CDR2 sequences are SGHDT and YYEEEE. Here the CDR3 reads CASSLYRTETQPQHF. CDR3 nucleotides: TGTGCCAGCAGCTTGTACAGAACGGAGACGCAGCCCCAGCATTTT.

The genes are TRBV9 and TRBJ2-2; D gene unclear. Trimming took 4 bases from V and 3 from J, leaving 4 bases between them. CDR1 and CDR2 from the germline V gene are SGDLS and YYNGEE. The CDR3 length is 12 residues. CDR3 bases: TGTGCCAGCAGCCCATACACCGGGGAGCTGTTTTTT. This translates into CASSPYTGELFF.

The chain uses TRBV7-8 and TRBJ1-5; D gene ambiguous. The CDR3 is 17 residues long. V was clipped by 4 bases and J by 0 bases, with 16 bases between them. CDR1 and CDR2 (germline): SGHVS, FQNEAQ. CDR3 sequence (DNA): TGTGCCAGCAGCTCACGTAAGGTGGGAGTTAGCAATCAGCCCCAGCATTTT. Protein sequence: CASSSRKVGVSNQPQHF.

This chain connects TRBV21-1 to TRBJ1-1; TRBD1 is taken as the D call from the table, unchecked against the DNA. TRBV21-1 has pseudogene status. The CDR3 extends over 16 amino acids. CDR3 DNA: TGTGCCAGCAGCAAAAATGGACAGGGAATCTTGACTGAAGCTTTCTTT. Translated, it gives CASSKNGQGILTEAFF.

The chain is built from TRBV19 and TRBJ1-3; D uncertain. Looked up from germline, CDR1 is LNHDA and CDR2 is SQIVND (reference sequence). Trimming pared 5 bases from V and 2 bases from J, leaving 7 bases between. The CDR3 is 13 residues long. The CDR3: CASSYITGNTIYF. The CDR3 DNA is TGTGCCAGTAGTTATATCACTGGAAACACCATATATTTT.

This chain connects TRBV7-3 to TRBJ2-1, with no clear D. V was clipped by 5 bases and J by 5 bases, with 7 bases between them. There are 12 residues in the CDR3. The germline V gene has CDR1 SGHTA and CDR2 FQGTGA. CDR3 in amino acids: CASSPENNEQFF. CDR3 nucleotides: TGTGCCAGCAGCCCGGAGAACAATGAGCAGTTCTTC.

This chain links TRBV7-6 with TRBJ2-6; D is uncertain. V was shortened by 3 bases and J by 0 bases, with 21 bases between the two germline ends. The length of the CDR3 is 20 residues. Germline CDR1 reads SGHVS; CDR2 reads FNYEAQ. CDR3 residues: CASSLLGGRSVSSGANVLTF. The CDR3 DNA sequence: TGTGCCAGCAGCTTGTTAGGCGGCAGAAGTGTCAGCTCTGGGGCCAACGTCCTGACTTTC.

The V and J genes are TRBV28 and TRBJ2-7; D uncertain. Between the trimmed V and J ends, which lost 3 bases and 2 bases, there was a span of 14 bases. CDR3 size: 15 residues. CDR1 and CDR2 from the germline V gene are MDHEN and SYDVKM. CDR3 protein: CASSFFGSTAYEQYF. In nucleotides, the CDR3 is TGTGCCAGCAGTTTCTTCGGTTCGACTGCCTACGAGCAGTACTTC.

The CDR3 reads CASSRDRGTYEQYF. CDR3 in DNA: TGTGCCAGCAGTAGGGACAGGGGTACCTACGAGCAGTACTTC. This chain uses TRBV28 with TRBJ2-7; TRBD1 matches 10 bases. CDR1 is MDHEN and CDR2 is SYDVKM in the germline V gene. J lost 2 bases, V lost 5 bases, and 3 bases had no gene match. This CDR3 comprises 14 residues.

The chain employs TRBV5-1 and TRBJ1-5, with D maybe TRBD1 (5 bases). The CDR3 covers 15 residues. The V gene lost 4 bases and the J gene lost 2 bases, with 13 bases spanning the gap. Germline V gene data show CDR1 as SGHRS and CDR2 as YFSETQ. Here the CDR3 DNA reads TGCGCCAGCAGCACCGGGGGGAGAGGCAATCAGCCCCAGCATTTT. Its protein product is CASSTGGRGNQPQHF.

This clone was seen only a few times. The genes are TRBV2 and TRBJ1-5, with a weak D call TRBD1 (6 bases). Germline CDR1 and CDR2: SNHLY and FYNNEI. Trimming shortened V by 4 bases and J by 0 bases, and 13 bases separated the two germline ends. The CDR3 contains 16 residues. The CDR3: CASSGYRGFSNQPQHF. CDR3 in DNA: TGTGCCAGCAGTGGCTATAGGGGGTTTAGCAATCAGCCCCAGCATTTT.

The V gene is TRBV28, the J gene TRBJ2-7; D gene unclear. The length of the CDR3 is 11 residues. V was shortened by 5 bases and J by 4 bases, with 6 bases between the two germline ends. Germline lookup yields CDR1 MDHEN and CDR2 SYDVKM. In nucleotides, the CDR3 is TGTGCCAGCAGTGAATATTACGAGCAGTACTTC. Amino acid sequence: CASSEYYEQYF. The full variable domain, completed using reference TRBV28 and TRBJ2-7, is DVKVTQSSRYLVKRTGEKVFLECVQDMDHENMFWYRQDPGLGLRLIYFSYDVKMKEKGDIPEGYSVSREKKERFSLILESASTNQTSMYLCASSEYYEQYFGPGTRLTVT.

The rearrangement links TRBV12-3 or TRBV12-4 to TRBJ2-7, with TRBD1 identical over 8 bases. With V trimmed by 6 bases and J by 5 bases, 6 bases remained unmatched. The CDR3 is 13 amino acids. The CDR3 here is CASSPTGVNEQYF. The CDR3 DNA follows: TGTGCCAGCAGCCCGACAGGGGTGAACGAGCAGTACTTC.

The V call is TRBV4-2, the J call TRBJ2-6; D call uncertain. The ends were cut back, 1 base at V and 0 bases at J, with 7 bases in the middle. CDR1 is LGHNA and CDR2 is YNFKEQ in the germline V gene. The CDR3 totals 16 residues. This CDR3 is CASSQVFSSGANVLTF. CDR3 nucleotides: TGTGCCAGCAGCCAAGTTTTTAGCTCTGGGGCCAACGTCCTGACTTTC.

The J gene is TRBJ2-5, the V gene TRBV11-2; 7 bases map to TRBD1. After removal of 5 bases from V and 5 bases from J, the junction contained 8 bases not matched to a gene. The CDR3 spans 14 residues. Germline values: CDR1 SGHAT, CDR2 FQNNGV. CDR3 bases: TGTGCCAGCAGCCCCGGGACAGCACCGGAGACCCAGTACTTC. Encoded protein: CASSPGTAPETQYF.

The chain is built from TRBV20-1 and TRBJ2-7; D is ambiguous. This CDR3 contains 11 residues. In germline, CDR1 is DFQATT, CDR2 SNEGSKA (reference sequence). V lost 2 bases and J 6 bases, leaving 8 bases between the germline ends. The DNA for the CDR3 is TGCAGTGCTAGAAGAGCAGGCGAGCAGTACTTC. Translated, it gives CSARRAGEQYF.

This clone has only one observation. One end of the junction does not line up with germline, which may come from a read error. The rearrangement joins TRBV5-4 to TRBJ1-2; D gene ambiguous. Looked up from germline, CDR1 is SGHNT and CDR2 is YYREEE (reference sequence). The CDR3 has 14 residues. CDR3 sequence reads: CASSPPDTTYGYTF. The CDR3, as DNA: TGTGCTAGCAGCCCACCTGACACGACCTATGGCTACACCTTC.

The chain links TRBV12-3 or TRBV12-4 to TRBJ1-1, with TRBD1 as a possible D gene (5 bases). The CDR3 sequence is 12 residues long. V shed 6 bases and J shed 3 bases, with 8 bases lying between them. CDR3 loop: CASRWGDTEAFF. In DNA form, the CDR3 reads TGTGCCAGCAGGTGGGGGGACACTGAAGCTTTCTTT.